This T cell receptor (beta chain) originates from a study of tumor-infiltrating lymphocytes in oesophageal squamous cell carcinoma. MiXCR, applied by TCRdb to the PCR reads, yields one record per CDR3 protein. The sample consists of approximately 11,000 distinct CDR3 sequences, roughly 50% of them appearing once. This clonotype was counted a few times. V was pared by 5 bases and J by 0 bases, with 6 bases of the junction left unmatched. This CDR3 contains 18 residues. Germline-derived CDR1 and CDR2 are MNHNS and SASEGT. The clonotype comes from a female donor with esophageal squamous cell carcinoma. Sequenced: esophageal tumor tissue. The J gene is TRBJ2-6, the V gene TRBV6-1; the match to TRBD2 covers 11 bases. In DNA form, the CDR3 reads TGTGCCAGCAGTTACGGACTAGCGGGCCGCTCTGGGGCCAACGTCCTGACTTTC. This codes for CASSYGLAGRSGANVLTF.